This TCR beta chain was captured by sequencing in a study of regulatory T cells in long-lasting Graves disease. This clonotype was seen at least ten times. Its antigen is not identified. Arm-PCR of CDR3 regions with iRepertoire HTBI primers generated TCR beta libraries. MiXCR, applied by TCRdb to the multiplex PCR reads, yields one record per CDR3 protein. Of 300,000 to 400,000 distinct CDR3 sequences detected, about 14% appear once; the ten largest clones hold 20% to 25%. In germline, CDR1 is SGHTA, CDR2 FQGNSA. The CDR3 length is 13 residues. V shed 5 bases and J shed 4 bases, with 9 bases lying between them. Findings of the study overall: Sampling was limited to peripheral blood rather than thyroid tissue.

As to time point: newly diagnosed GD, antithyroid drugs for less than 3 months. Researchers made the TCR library from RNA that was extracted from PBMCs. Sequences were derived from peripheral blood mononuclear cells (PBMCs), sampled at new diagnosis, from a patient treated with antithyroid drugs. The TCR sequence derives from a female donor with Graves disease. This chain joins TRBV7-2 and TRBJ2-1; possible D gene TRBD1, 6 bases. The CDR3 loop reads CASSTGHYNEQFF. The CDR3 nucleotides are TGTGCCAGCAGCACGGGACATTACAATGAGCAGTTCTTC.